The 2 T cell receptor beta chains presented below share a single source sample, sequenced in a study of OX40 agonist ivuxolimab in advanced cancers. The repertoire was sequenced with immunoSEQ multiplex PCR; TCRdb's copy has only in-frame clones and lacks some. In the table there are 65,000 to 85,000 clones, more than 70% of which are singletons. The sample here was CD4+ or CD8+ T cells sorted from blood, taken in a trial of the OX40 agonist ivuxolimab. All receptors derive from an adult with an advanced solid tumor such as melanoma, head and neck, liver or kidney cancer.

The chain joins TRBV27 to TRBJ1-2; D is perhaps TRBD1 (5 bases). CDR1 and CDR2 (germline): MNHEY, SMNVEV (reference sequence). This CDR3 has 14 residues. The V end was cut by 4 bases, the J end by 4 bases, with 13 bases between. CDR3 protein: CASSSWGAGYGYTF. The CDR3 DNA follows: TGTGCCAGCAGTTCGTGGGGCGCGGGCTATGGCTACACCTTC.

This sequence joins TRBV5-1 and TRBJ2-2; the match to TRBD1 covers 8 bases. V was pared by 4 bases and J by 0 bases, with 2 bases of the junction left unmatched. The CDR3 runs to 15 residues. Germline V gene sequence: CDR1 SGHRS, CDR2 YFSETQ. CDR3 DNA sequence: TGCGCCAGCAGCCGGACAGGGACGAACACCGGGGAGCTGTTTTTT. Its translation is CASSRTGTNTGELFF. The full variable domain, completed using reference TRBV5-1 and TRBJ2-2, is KAGVTQTPRYLIKTRGQQVTLSCSPISGHRSVSWYQQTPGQGLQFLFEYFSETQRNKGNFPGRFSGRQFSNSRSEMNVSTLELGDSALYLCASSRTGTNTGELFFGEGSRLTVL.